These T cell receptor beta chains were read from a single sample in a study of blood T cell repertoires in COVID-19. Only in-frame clones appear in the TCRdb table, and some are missing; sequencing was by immunoSEQ multiplex PCR. The sample has about 140,000 clones; roughly 86% are singletons. Specimen: peripheral blood. The receptors shown here come from a human donor in a cohort sampled during active COVID-19. CDR3s include the opening cysteine and the closing phenylalanine or tryptophan. The D gene is left open where the match is weak. Some rows have no size entry. The others give once, few or many, or a class for an expanded clone.

D gene: -; clone size: few; V gene: TRBV24-1; J gene: TRBJ1-4; CDR3 DNA: TGTGCCACCAGTGCCGCGGACGGTGGGGCTGAAAAACTGTTTTTT; CDR3 protein: CATSAADGGAEKLFF
D gene: -; clone size: -; V gene: TRBV6-1; J gene: TRBJ1-5; CDR3 DNA: TGTGCCAGCAGTGAACTCAGGGATCAGCCCCAGCATTTT; CDR3 protein: CASSELRDQPQHF
D gene: -; clone size: -; V gene: TRBV10-2; J gene: TRBJ1-5; CDR3 DNA: TGCGCCAGCAGGGCCGGAGGGCCGCGCAATCAGCCCCAGCATTTT; CDR3 protein: CASRAGGPRNQPQHF
D gene: -; clone size: -; V gene: TRBV27; J gene: TRBJ1-1; CDR3 DNA: TGTGCCAGCAGTTCCACACACCGGAGGTTGAACACTGAAGCTTTCTTT; CDR3 protein: CASSSTHRRLNTEAFF
D gene: TRBD2; clone size: -; V gene: TRBV7-3; J gene: TRBJ2-3; CDR3 DNA: TGTGCCAGCAGCTCACTAGCGGGGGTTGGCACAGATACGCAGTATTTT; CDR3 protein: CASSSLAGVGTDTQYF
D gene: -; clone size: -; V gene: TRBV13; J gene: TRBJ2-5; CDR3 DNA: TGTGCCAGCAGCTTCGGAGAGACCCAGTACTTC; CDR3 protein: CASSFGETQYF
D gene: TRBD2; clone size: -; V gene: TRBV19; J gene: TRBJ2-3; CDR3 DNA: TGTGCCAGTAGTACGCGGGAGAACCCCCATACGCAGTATTTT; CDR3 protein: CASSTRENPHTQYF
D gene: TRBD2; clone size: -; V gene: TRBV27; J gene: TRBJ2-1; CDR3 DNA: TGTGCCAGCAAACGGTCGGGGGGGCAGCAGTTCTTC; CDR3 protein: CASKRSGGQQFF
D gene: -; clone size: -; V gene: TRBV5-1; J gene: TRBJ2-3; CDR3 DNA: TGCGCCAGCAGCTTGCCAGGGAGCACAGATACGCAGTATTTT; CDR3 protein: CASSLPGSTDTQYF
D gene: -; clone size: -; V gene: TRBV12-3/TRBV12-4; J gene: TRBJ1-2; CDR3 DNA: TGTGCCAGCAGCCCCGGAGACTATGGCTACACCTTC; CDR3 protein: CASSPGDYGYTF
D gene: -; clone size: -; V gene: TRBV5-1; J gene: TRBJ1-1; CDR3 DNA: TGCGCCAGCAGCTTGGCACCAAACAGGGCTGGTGAAGCTTTCTTT; CDR3 protein: CASSLAPNRAGEAFF
D gene: TRBD2; clone size: -; V gene: TRBV6-5; J gene: TRBJ2-7; CDR3 DNA: TGTGCCAGCAGCTCTGGCGGGGGGGGGCGCGAGCAGTACTTC; CDR3 protein: CASSSGGGGREQYF
D gene: TRBD1; clone size: -; V gene: TRBV13; J gene: TRBJ1-6; CDR3 DNA: TGTGCCAGCAGCTTAATGGGACAGGGAGATAATTCACCCCTCCACTTT; CDR3 protein: CASSLMGQGDNSPLHF
D gene: TRBD1; clone size: few; V gene: TRBV14; J gene: TRBJ2-1; CDR3 DNA: TGTGCCAGCAGCCTTGTAGGGGGCACGGGTGAGCAGTTCTTC; CDR3 protein: CASSLVGGTGEQFF
D gene: -; clone size: few; V gene: TRBV6-5; J gene: TRBJ1-2; CDR3 DNA: TGTGCCAGCCCTCGACCCAGGGAAGGCTACACCTTC; CDR3 protein: CASPRPREGYTF
D gene: -; clone size: -; V gene: TRBV13; J gene: TRBJ2-2; CDR3 DNA: TGTGCCAGCAGCAGGGGATACGACAGATTGGGCGGGGAGCTGTTTTTT; CDR3 protein: CASSRGYDRLGGELFF
D gene: TRBD2; clone size: -; V gene: TRBV5-1; J gene: TRBJ2-7; CDR3 DNA: TGCGCCAGCAGCGCGACGACTAGCGGGGGCCACGAGCAGTACTTC; CDR3 protein: CASSATTSGGHEQYF
D gene: TRBD1; clone size: -; V gene: TRBV6-5; J gene: TRBJ2-1; CDR3 DNA: TGTGCCAGCAGTACCCGGACAGGGCAGTACAATGAGCAGTTCTTC; CDR3 protein: CASSTRTGQYNEQFF
D gene: -; clone size: once; V gene: TRBV28; J gene: TRBJ2-1; CDR3 DNA: TGTGCCAGCAAGACGGGGGGCAGCTACAATGAGCAGTTCTTC; CDR3 protein: CASKTGGSYNEQFF
D gene: -; clone size: -; V gene: TRBV2; J gene: TRBJ2-6; CDR3 DNA: TGTGCCAGCAGTGGTCGTCTGGGCCTTGGGGCCAACGTCCTGACTTTC; CDR3 protein: CASSGRLGLGANVLTF
D gene: -; clone size: -; V gene: TRBV10-1; J gene: TRBJ2-3; CDR3 DNA: TGCGCCAGCAGTGAAAGCGGACCCACAGATACGCAGTATTTT; CDR3 protein: CASSESGPTDTQYF
D gene: TRBD2; clone size: -; V gene: TRBV27; J gene: TRBJ2-3; CDR3 DNA: TGTGCCAGCAGTTTTTTAGCTAGCGGGAGTGGTACGCAGTATTTT; CDR3 protein: CASSFLASGSGTQYF
D gene: TRBD2; clone size: -; V gene: TRBV7-2; J gene: TRBJ2-5; CDR3 DNA: TGTGCCAGCAGCGCCAATCAGCGGGGGGGGAAAGAGACCCAGTACTTC; CDR3 protein: CASSANQRGGKETQYF
D gene: TRBD1; clone size: once; V gene: TRBV5-1; J gene: TRBJ1-2; CDR3 DNA: TGCGCCAGCAGCTTGCTGACAGGGCTGGACTATGGCTACACCTTC; CDR3 protein: CASSLLTGLDYGYTF
D gene: -; clone size: -; V gene: TRBV4-2; J gene: TRBJ2-7; CDR3 DNA: TGTGCCAGCAGCCAAGCGGGGAACTACGAGCAGTACTTC; CDR3 protein: CASSQAGNYEQYF
D gene: TRBD1; clone size: -; V gene: TRBV28; J gene: TRBJ1-1; CDR3 DNA: TGTGCCAGCACAGGGGGGACGAACACTGAAGCTTTCTTT; CDR3 protein: CASTGGTNTEAFF
D gene: TRBD2; clone size: -; V gene: TRBV3-1/TRBV3-2; J gene: TRBJ2-1; CDR3 DNA: TGTGCCAGCAGCCAAAGGCCGCCTAGCGGGAGAAGTGAGCAGTTCTTC; CDR3 protein: CASSQRPPSGRSEQFF